This T cell receptor beta chain was documented in a study of T-cell reconstitution after alpha-beta-depleted transplantation in children. This CDR3 has 15 amino acids. Trimming cost V 0 bases and J 4 bases, with 8 bases left between them. Germline-derived CDR1 and CDR2 are SGHRS and YFSETQ. This clonotype was counted a few times. Unique molecular identifiers were built into the TCRbeta library. TCRdb recomputed calls from the PCR reads with MiXCR, one row per CDR3 protein. The table shows about 240,000 distinct CDR3 sequences, with about a quarter occurring only once. The gene calls are TRBV5-1 and TRBJ1-6; D perhaps matches TRBD1 (5 bases). The sequences come from PBMCs, collected before TCRalphabeta/CD19-depleted stem cell transplant. The sequence was obtained from a girl aged 2-15 years with Fanconi anemia, due to receive a stem cell transplant. The CDR3 DNA is TGCGCCAGCAGCTTGGGGGACTCATATAATTCACCCCTCCACTTT. Translation: CASSLGDSYNSPLHF.